This paragraph reports one T cell receptor beta chain. The sample belongs to a study of blood T cell repertoires in COVID-19. Across the whole study: Acute and convalescent COVID-19 specimens originated in the United States, Italy and Spain. The analysed material was cDNA or gDNA that came from T cells, B-cell-depleted T cells, or PBMCs.

The CDR3 extends over 13 amino acids. CDR1 and CDR2 from the germline V gene are SQVTM and ANQGSEA. Trimming removed 6 bases from V and 0 bases from J, with 11 bases in between. Authors' processing steps: Counts of nucleated cells, estimated from reference gene primer amplification, were obtained. Assay: immunoSEQ multiplex PCR; the TCRdb copy retains only in-frame clones and omits some. V and J calls and clone size are those listed in that table; D and trimming were worked out from the DNA. This sample has over 30,000 clones, with 80% to 90% found just once. The sequence came from a human donor in a cohort sampled during active COVID-19. The V and J genes are TRBV29-1 and TRBJ1-1, with D possibly matching TRBD1 (5 bases). Sequencing used peripheral blood. The CDR3 is CSVRQNMNTEAFF. CDR3 nucleotide sequence: TGCAGCGTCCGACAGAACATGAACACTGAAGCTTTCTTT.